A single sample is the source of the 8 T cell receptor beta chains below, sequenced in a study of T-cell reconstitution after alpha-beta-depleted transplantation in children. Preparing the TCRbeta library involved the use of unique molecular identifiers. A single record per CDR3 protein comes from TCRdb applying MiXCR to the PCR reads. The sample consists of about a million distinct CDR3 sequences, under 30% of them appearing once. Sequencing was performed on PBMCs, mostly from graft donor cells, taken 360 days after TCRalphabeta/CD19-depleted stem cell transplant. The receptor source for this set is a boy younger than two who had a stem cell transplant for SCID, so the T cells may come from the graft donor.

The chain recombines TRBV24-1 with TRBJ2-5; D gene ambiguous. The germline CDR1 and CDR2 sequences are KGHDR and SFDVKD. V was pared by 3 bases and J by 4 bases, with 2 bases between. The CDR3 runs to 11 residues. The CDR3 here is CATSDTETQYF. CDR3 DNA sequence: TGTGCCACCAGTGATACAGAGACCCAGTACTTC.

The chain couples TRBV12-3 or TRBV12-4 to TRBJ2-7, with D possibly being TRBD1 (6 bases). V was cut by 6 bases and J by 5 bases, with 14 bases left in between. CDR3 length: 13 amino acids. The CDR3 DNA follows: TGTGCCAGCAGGAGGACAGAATCCCACGAGCAGTACTTC. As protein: CASRRTESHEQYF.

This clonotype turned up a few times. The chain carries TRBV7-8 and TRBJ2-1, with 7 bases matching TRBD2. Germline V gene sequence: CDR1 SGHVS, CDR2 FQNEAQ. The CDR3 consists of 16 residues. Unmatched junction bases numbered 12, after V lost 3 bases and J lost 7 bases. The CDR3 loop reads CASSFLGLGRQNEQFF. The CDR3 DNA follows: TGTGCCAGCAGCTTCCTAGGACTAGGCCGACAGAATGAGCAGTTCTTC. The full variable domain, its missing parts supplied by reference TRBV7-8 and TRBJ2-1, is GAGVSQSPRYKVAKRGQDVALRCDPISGHVSLFWYQQALGQGPEFLTYFQNEAQLDKSGLPSDRFFAERPEGSVSTLKIQRTQQEDSAVYLCASSFLGLGRQNEQFFGPGTRLTVL.

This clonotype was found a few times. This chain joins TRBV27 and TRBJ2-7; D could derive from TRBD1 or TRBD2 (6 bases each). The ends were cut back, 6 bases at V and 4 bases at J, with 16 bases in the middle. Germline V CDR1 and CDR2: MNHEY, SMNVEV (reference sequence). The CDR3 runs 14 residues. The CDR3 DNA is TGTGCCAGCAGGGTTAGGGGGGCTGGGTACGAGCAGTACTTC. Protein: CASRVRGAGYEQYF.

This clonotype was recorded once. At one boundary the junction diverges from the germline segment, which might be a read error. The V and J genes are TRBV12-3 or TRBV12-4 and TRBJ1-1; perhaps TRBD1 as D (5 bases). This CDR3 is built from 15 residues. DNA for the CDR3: TGTGCCAGCAGTTTAAGGGGAGGTGCAGTCACTGAATCTTTCTTT. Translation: CASSLRGGAVTESFF.

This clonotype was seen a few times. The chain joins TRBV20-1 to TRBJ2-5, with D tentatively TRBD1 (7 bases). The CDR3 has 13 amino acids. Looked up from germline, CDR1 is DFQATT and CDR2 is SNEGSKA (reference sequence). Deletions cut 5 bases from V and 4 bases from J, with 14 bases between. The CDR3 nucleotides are TGCAGTGCTGGAAACAGGGGAGGAGAGACCCAGTACTTC. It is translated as CSAGNRGGETQYF.

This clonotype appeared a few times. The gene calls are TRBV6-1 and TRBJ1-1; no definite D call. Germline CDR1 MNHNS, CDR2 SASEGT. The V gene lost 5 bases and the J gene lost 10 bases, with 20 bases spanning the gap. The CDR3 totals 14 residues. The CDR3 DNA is TGTGCCAGCAGTCCCCGTAATCGGCCTTGGCGAGCTTTCTTT. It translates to CASSPRNRPWRAFF.

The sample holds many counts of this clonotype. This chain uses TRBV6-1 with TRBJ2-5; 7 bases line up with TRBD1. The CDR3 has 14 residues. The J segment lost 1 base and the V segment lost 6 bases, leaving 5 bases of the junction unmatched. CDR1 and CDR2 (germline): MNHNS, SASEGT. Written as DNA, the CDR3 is TGTGCCAGCAGCCGACGGGACAGCCAAGAGACCCAGTACTTC. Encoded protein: CASSRRDSQETQYF.